This entry lists 30 T cell receptor beta chains sequenced from one sample in a study of blood T cell repertoires in COVID-19. Profiling relied on immunoSEQ multiplex PCR, and the TCRdb table lists in-frame clones only, not all of them. The sample holds tens of thousands of clones, around 89% seen once. The sample comprised peripheral blood. The receptors here all came from a human donor in a cohort sampled during active COVID-19.

This clone appeared once. As DNA, the CDR3 is TGCGCCAGCAGCTTCGGACAATTCTACGAGCAGTACTTC. Protein product: CASSFGQFYEQYF. The chain recombines TRBV5-1 with TRBJ2-7, with D maybe TRBD1 (5 bases). The length of the CDR3 is 13 residues. Trimming took off 2 bases at V and 3 bases at J, with 9 bases between the two ends. CDR1 is SGHRS and CDR2 is YFSETQ in the germline V gene.

The chain joins TRBV7-2 to TRBJ1-2, with TRBD1 matching 12 bases. J was trimmed by 8 bases and V by 6 bases; bases with no gene match: 7. Per germline, CDR1 SGHTA and CDR2 FQGNSA. The CDR3 runs to 14 residues. CDR3 in amino acids: CASSPRDRGQGYTF. The CDR3 bases are TGTGCCAGCAGTCCTAGGGACAGGGGGCAGGGCTACACCTTC.

The chain couples TRBV30 to TRBJ1-3; TRBD1 is a possible D gene (5 bases). This CDR3 contains 13 residues. Per germline, CDR1 GTSNPN and CDR2 SVGIG (reference sequence). The ends were cut back, 1 base at V and 3 bases at J, with 7 bases in the middle. The CDR3 region is CAWSGGGGNTIYF. CDR3 DNA: TGTGCCTGGAGTGGGGGGGGTGGAAACACCATATATTTT.

This clone was found a few times. V is TRBV2 and J is TRBJ2-1; TRBD2 aligns across 12 bases. The V segment lost 4 bases and the J segment 7 bases; nucleotides outside the gene matches: 2. Germline CDR1 is SNHLY and CDR2 is FYNNEI. This CDR3 comprises 14 residues. CDR3 coding DNA: TGTGCCAGCAGTGGACTAGCGGGGGTTAATGAGCAGTTCTTC. This sequence encodes CASSGLAGVNEQFF.

The chain combines TRBV24-1 with TRBJ2-7; 7 nucleotides line up with TRBD1. The junction had 13 bases not matched to a gene; V was cut back by 5 bases and J by 4 bases. The CDR3 sequence is 16 residues long. The germline gives CDR1 KGHDR, CDR2 SFDVKD. CDR3 sequence reads: CATSADPGTEIYEQYF. As DNA, the CDR3 is TGTGCCACCAGTGCAGACCCCGGGACAGAGATTTACGAGCAGTACTTC.

This clone was seen just once. J is TRBJ2-1 and V is TRBV5-1; D is possibly TRBD1 (6 bases). Trimming took off 1 base at V and 7 bases at J, with 18 bases between the two ends. The germline CDR1 and CDR2 sequences are SGHRS and YFSETQ. This CDR3 region has 16 residues. The chain's CDR3 is CASSLRTGPGGNEQFF. The CDR3 region has the DNA TGCGCCAGCAGCTTGCGAACAGGGCCAGGTGGGAATGAGCAGTTCTTC.

The CDR3 here is CASSARPGTLDGYTF. The CDR3 DNA reads TGTGCCAGCAGCGCAAGACCCGGGACTTTAGATGGCTACACCTTC. The chain recombines TRBV9 with TRBJ1-2, with D perhaps matching TRBD1 (5 bases). The V end was cut by 3 bases, the J end by 6 bases, with 18 bases between. CDR1 is SGDLS, CDR2 YYNGEE, per germline. The CDR3 is 15 residues long.

The genes are TRBV18 and TRBJ2-7; D uncertain. Looked up from germline, CDR1 is KGHSH and CDR2 is LQKENI. With 1 base removed from V and 4 bases from J, the gap between germline ends came to 8 bases. The CDR3 extends over 13 amino acids. CDR3 sequence reads: CASSPQSDYEQYF. CDR3 sequence (DNA): TGTGCCAGCTCACCACAGTCAGATTACGAGCAGTACTTC. Full variable domain (rest looked up from reference TRBV18 and TRBJ2-7): NAGVMQNPRHLVRRRGQEARLRCSPMKGHSHVYWYRQLPEEGLKFMVYLQKENIIDESGMPKERFSAEFPKEGPSILRIQQVVRGDSAAYFCASSPQSDYEQYFGPGTRLTVT.

V usage is TRBV24-1 and J usage is TRBJ2-3, with a possible D match to TRBD2 (6 bases). Germline CDR1 is KGHDR and CDR2 is SFDVKD. V lost 3 bases and J 7 bases, leaving 13 bases between the germline ends. The length of the CDR3 is 14 residues. The CDR3 DNA reads TGTGCCACCAGTGATCCTAGAAGCGGGTATACGCAGTATTTT. Translating it yields CATSDPRSGYTQYF.

The chain uses TRBV7-2 and TRBJ2-7; 14 bases agree with TRBD2. The length of the CDR3 is 14 residues. The germline V gene encodes CDR1 SGHTA and CDR2 FQGNSA. The junction had 2 bases not matched to a gene; V was cut back by 4 bases and J by 6 bases. In DNA, the CDR3 is TGTGCCAGCAGCTCGGGACTAGCGGGGGTCGAGCAGTACTTC. It is translated as CASSSGLAGVEQYF.

The V call is TRBV5-1, the J call TRBJ1-3, with D possibly matching TRBD1 (5 bases). The germline gives CDR1 SGHRS, CDR2 YFSETQ. The V end was cut by 1 base, the J end by 3 bases, with 11 bases between. The CDR3 length is 15 residues. The CDR3 spells CASSLQGGYGNTIYF. For the CDR3, the DNA is TGCGCCAGCAGCTTGCAGGGAGGTTATGGAAACACCATATATTTT.

V gene TRBV5-6 combines with J gene TRBJ2-3; TRBD1 is a possible D gene (5 bases). Germline CDR1 SGHDT, CDR2 YYEEEE. The V and J ends lost 0 bases and 0 bases respectively, with 8 bases between them. The CDR3 runs 15 residues. CDR3 nucleotides: TGTGCCAGCAGCTTGGACAGGCGAAGCACAGATACGCAGTATTTT. This encodes CASSLDRRSTDTQYF.

The chain couples TRBV3-1 (or the pseudogene TRBV3-2) to TRBJ1-3, with D perhaps matching TRBD1 (5 bases). This CDR3 comprises 15 residues. Germline values: CDR1 LGHDT, CDR2 YNNKEL (reference sequence). Trimming took 3 bases from V and 0 from J, leaving 9 bases between them. The CDR3 protein is CASSHRVISGNTIYF. DNA of the CDR3: TGTGCCAGCAGCCACAGGGTTATCTCTGGAAACACCATATATTTT.

This clone was observed once. The rearrangement uses TRBV5-1 and TRBJ2-5; TRBD1 agrees at 9 bases. V lost 2 bases to trimming and J lost 4 bases; unmatched junction nucleotides: 3. Germline V gene lookup returns CDR1 SGHRS and CDR2 YFSETQ. The CDR3 runs 14 residues. The CDR3 bases are TGCGCCAGCAGCTTTGGACAGGGGTCAGAGACCCAGTACTTC. Translated: CASSFGQGSETQYF.

The V and J genes are TRBV6-2 or TRBV6-3 and TRBJ2-7; D perhaps matches TRBD2 (6 bases). The ends were cut back, 0 bases at V and 2 bases at J, with 20 bases in the middle. CDR3 length equals 18 residues. Germline lookup yields CDR1 MNHEY and CDR2 SVGEGT. The CDR3 sequence: CASSYSTSHGRGAYEQYF. As DNA, the CDR3 is TGTGCCAGCAGTTACTCGACCTCCCACGGGAGAGGGGCCTACGAGCAGTACTTC.

The chain carries TRBV7-6 and TRBJ2-3, with no clear D. V lost 1 base and J lost 5, with 13 bases in between. CDR3 length: 15 residues. CDR1 and CDR2 from the germline V gene are SGHVS and FNYEAQ. Written as DNA, the CDR3 is TGTGCCAGCAGCTTAGGGGCTACCCGTGGAGATACGCAGTATTTT. Translating gives CASSLGATRGDTQYF.

This chain connects TRBV7-2 to TRBJ2-5; D call uncertain. Germline CDR1 reads SGHTA; CDR2 reads FQGNSA. The V gene lost 5 bases and the J gene lost 5 bases, with 12 bases spanning the gap. The length of the CDR3 is 13 residues. The CDR3 nucleotides are TGTGCCAGCAGCCCTAATCCTCGGGAGACCCAGTACTTC. It is translated as CASSPNPRETQYF.

The rearrangement uses TRBV19 and TRBJ1-5, with 7 bases fitting TRBD1. In germline, CDR1 is LNHDA, CDR2 SQIVND (reference sequence). This CDR3 has 16 residues. Germline trimming cut 1 base from V and 4 bases from J; bases unmatched to any gene: 7. The DNA of the CDR3 is TGTGCCAGTAGTATAGGACAGACAGGGTGGAATCAGCCCCAGCATTTT. This sequence encodes CASSIGQTGWNQPQHF. Based on the CDR3 plus reference TRBV19 and TRBJ1-5, the full variable domain is DGGITQSPKYLFRKEGQNVTLSCEQNLNHDAMYWYRQDPGQGLRLIYYSQIVNDFQKGDIAEGYSVSREKKESFPLTVTSAQKNPTAFYLCASSIGQTGWNQPQHFGDGTRLSIL.

Comment on this clone: Mismatch with germline at one junction end may stem from a read error. The CDR3 DNA reads as TGTGCCAGCAGTCTATCCAGGTTGAACACTGAAGCTTTCTTT. This gives the protein CASSLSRLNTEAFF. The J gene is TRBJ1-1, the V gene TRBV27; D gene ambiguous. The CDR3 is 14 residues long. Germline CDR1 reads MNHEY; CDR2 reads SMNVEV (reference sequence).

The chain couples TRBV5-1 to TRBJ2-1; no firm D call. Germline lookup yields CDR1 SGHRS and CDR2 YFSETQ. Trimming took 0 bases from V and 6 from J, leaving 16 bases between them. The CDR3 contains 16 residues. In nucleotides, the CDR3 is TGCGCCAGCAGCTTGGTAGGTTCGGCTAGTGGCAATGAGCAGTTCTTC. This translates into CASSLVGSASGNEQFF.

This clone was found once. The CDR3 reads CASSQDRGSYSPLHF. In DNA, the CDR3 is TGCGCCAGCAGCCAAGACAGGGGTAGTTATTCACCCCTCCACTTT. The gene calls are TRBV4-1 and TRBJ1-6; perhaps TRBD1 as D (6 bases). Germline V gene lookup returns CDR1 MGHRA and CDR2 YSYEKL. This CDR3 is built from 15 residues. V lost 0 bases and J 8 bases, leaving 11 bases between the germline ends.

The chain is built from TRBV7-9 and TRBJ1-1; unclear D gene. The CDR3 extends over 14 amino acids. Trimming cost V 5 bases and J 4 bases, with 14 bases left between them. Germline CDR1 SEHNR, CDR2 FQNEAQ (reference sequence). The chain's CDR3 is CASSPTETGTEAFF. The CDR3, as DNA: TGTGCCAGCAGCCCCACAGAAACTGGCACTGAAGCTTTCTTT.

CDR3 sequence reads: CASSLGGDVNEQFF. CDR3 nucleotide sequence: TGCGCCAGCAGCTTGGGCGGGGATGTTAATGAGCAGTTCTTC. This sequence joins TRBV5-1 and TRBJ2-1; a weak D match, TRBD2 (6 bases). Trimming left V 0 bases short and J 7 bases short, with 11 bases between. The CDR3 is 14 residues long. Germline CDR1 SGHRS, CDR2 YFSETQ.

The J gene is TRBJ2-7, the V gene TRBV28; possible D gene TRBD2, 5 bases. V was clipped by 6 bases and J by 0 bases, with 9 bases between them. The germline V gene encodes CDR1 MDHEN and CDR2 SYDVKM. CDR3 length equals 13 residues. This CDR3 reads CASRRGSSYEQYF. The DNA of the CDR3 is TGTGCCAGCAGAAGAGGGAGCTCCTACGAGCAGTACTTC.

The chain uses TRBV4-1 and TRBJ2-7; perhaps TRBD1 as D (7 bases). This CDR3 has 17 residues. Trimming took off 0 bases at V and 4 bases at J, with 19 bases between the two ends. Germline V gives CDR1 MGHRA, CDR2 YSYEKL. CDR3 residues: CASSQEFRSGGFYEQYF. CDR3 coding DNA: TGCGCCAGCAGCCAAGAATTCAGATCAGGGGGGTTTTACGAGCAGTACTTC.

This rearrangement joins TRBV20-1 to TRBJ1-1; D uncertain. Germline assignment: CDR1 DFQATT and CDR2 SNEGSKA (reference sequence). The V and J ends lost 3 bases and 7 bases respectively, with 18 bases between them. The CDR3 is 14 amino acids. Here the CDR3 reads CSASLQNIILEAFF. DNA of the CDR3: TGCAGTGCTAGTTTACAGAACATTATCCTTGAAGCTTTCTTT.

The chain recombines TRBV4-3 with TRBJ1-4, with TRBD1 matching 8 bases. Unmatched junction bases numbered 3, after V lost 4 bases and J lost 8 bases. The germline CDR1 and CDR2 sequences are LGHNA and YSLEER. The CDR3 covers 13 residues. The CDR3 DNA sequence: TGCGCCAGCAGCCTACGACAGGGGGAAAAACTGTTTTTT. It encodes CASSLRQGEKLFF.

The rearrangement uses TRBV5-6 and TRBJ2-7; 9 bases are shared with TRBD2. V lost 0 bases and J lost 4; bases outside the gene matches: 8. Germline V gives CDR1 SGHDT, CDR2 YYEEEE. The CDR3 is 16 residues long. This CDR3 is CASSLASASGAYEQYF. The CDR3 coding sequence is TGTGCCAGCAGCTTGGCGTCTGCTAGCGGGGCTTACGAGCAGTACTTC.

The count of this clone is one. This chain joins TRBV2 and TRBJ2-5; 8 bases match TRBD1. The V segment lost 4 bases and the J segment 5 bases; nucleotides outside the gene matches: 3. The CDR3 is 13 amino acids. The germline gives CDR1 SNHLY, CDR2 FYNNEI. DNA of the CDR3: TGTGCCAGCAGTGGACAGGGGAGGGAGACCCAGTACTTC. Protein sequence: CASSGQGRETQYF.

The gene calls are TRBV19 and TRBJ2-1; a possible D gene is TRBD2 (5 bases). Per the germline V gene, CDR1 is LNHDA and CDR2 is SQIVND (reference sequence). This CDR3 region has 14 residues. V was shortened by 6 bases and J by 4 bases, with 13 bases between the two germline ends. The CDR3 sequence: CASSRTGVYNEQFF. The CDR3 DNA follows: TGTGCCAGTAGCCGGACTGGGGTGTACAATGAGCAGTTCTTC.